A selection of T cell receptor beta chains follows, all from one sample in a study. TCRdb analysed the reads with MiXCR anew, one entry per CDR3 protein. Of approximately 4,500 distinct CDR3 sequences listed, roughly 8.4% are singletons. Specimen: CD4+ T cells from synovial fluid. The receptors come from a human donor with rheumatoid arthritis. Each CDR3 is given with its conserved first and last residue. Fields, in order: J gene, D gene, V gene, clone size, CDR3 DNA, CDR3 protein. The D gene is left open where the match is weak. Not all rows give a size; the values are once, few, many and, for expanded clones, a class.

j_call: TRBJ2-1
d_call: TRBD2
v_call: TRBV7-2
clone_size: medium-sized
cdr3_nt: TGTGCCAGCAGCTTAGCGTCTAGCGGTTCCTACAATGAGCAGTTCTTC
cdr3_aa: CASSLASSGSYNEQFF

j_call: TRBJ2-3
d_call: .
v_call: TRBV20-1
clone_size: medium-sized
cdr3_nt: TGCAGTGCTAGAAATTCGGGACTGCAGTATTTT
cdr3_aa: CSARNSGLQYF

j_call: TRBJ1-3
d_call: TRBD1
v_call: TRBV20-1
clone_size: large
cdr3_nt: TGCAGTGCTAGGACAGGGGCTGGAAACACCATATATTTT
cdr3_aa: CSARTGAGNTIYF

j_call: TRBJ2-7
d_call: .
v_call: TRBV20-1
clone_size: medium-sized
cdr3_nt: TGCAGTGCCGTGGTCCTGGACTCCTACGAGCAGTACTTC
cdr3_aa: CSAVVLDSYEQYF

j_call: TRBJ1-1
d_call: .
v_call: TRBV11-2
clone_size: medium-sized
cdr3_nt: TGTGCCAGCAGCTTGAGGGACACTGAAGCTTTCTTT
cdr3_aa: CASSLRDTEAFF

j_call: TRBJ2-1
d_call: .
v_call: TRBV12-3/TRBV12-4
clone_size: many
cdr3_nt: TGTGCCAGCAGTTTGGGGCAGGGGCGCTACAATGAGCAGTTCTTC
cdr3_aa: CASSLGQGRYNEQFF

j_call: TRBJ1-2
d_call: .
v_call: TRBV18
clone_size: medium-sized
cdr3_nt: TGTGCCAGCTCACCGGCCTCAGAAGGTTTCTATGGCTACACCTTC
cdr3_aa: CASSPASEGFYGYTF

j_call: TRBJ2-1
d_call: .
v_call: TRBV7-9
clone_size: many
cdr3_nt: TGTGCCAGCAGCTTAGCGGGGGCTAGGGGAAAGTTCTTC
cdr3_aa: CASSLAGARGKFF

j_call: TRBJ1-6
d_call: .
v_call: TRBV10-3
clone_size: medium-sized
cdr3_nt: TGTGCCACCGGCCCCCTTGAGGAACCCCTCCACTTT
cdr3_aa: CATGPLEEPLHF

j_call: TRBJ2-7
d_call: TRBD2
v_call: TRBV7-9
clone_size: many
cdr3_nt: TGTGCCAGCAGCTATACCGGGACTAGTCCCTACGAGCAGTACTTC
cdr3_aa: CASSYTGTSPYEQYF

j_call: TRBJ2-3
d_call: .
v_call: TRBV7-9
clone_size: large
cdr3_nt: TGTGCCAGCAGCTTAGCGGGACCAGATACGCAGTATTTT
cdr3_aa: CASSLAGPDTQYF

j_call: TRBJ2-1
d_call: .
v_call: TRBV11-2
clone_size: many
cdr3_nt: TGTGCCAGCAGCTTCCGGGACTCTCTGGATGAGCAGTTCTTC
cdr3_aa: CASSFRDSLDEQFF

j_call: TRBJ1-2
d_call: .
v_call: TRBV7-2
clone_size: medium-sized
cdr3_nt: TGTGCCAGCACCCTGACAGCCTCTCTATATGGCTACACCTTC
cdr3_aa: CASTLTASLYGYTF

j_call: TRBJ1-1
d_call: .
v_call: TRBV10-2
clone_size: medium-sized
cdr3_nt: TGCGCCAGCGAGGGGCCTGTGGGAGTGAACACTGAAGCTTTCTTT
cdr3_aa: CASEGPVGVNTEAFF

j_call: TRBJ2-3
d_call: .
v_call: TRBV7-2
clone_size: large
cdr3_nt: TGTGCCAGCAGCCCTCTCGGTACCACAGATACGCAGTATTTT
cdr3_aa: CASSPLGTTDTQYF

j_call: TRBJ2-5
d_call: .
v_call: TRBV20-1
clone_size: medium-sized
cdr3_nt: TGCAGTGCTAGTGGTGAAGGGACCGGGGAGACCCAGTACTTC
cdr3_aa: CSASGEGTGETQYF

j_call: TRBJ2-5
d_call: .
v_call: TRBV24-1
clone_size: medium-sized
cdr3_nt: TGTGCCACCAGTGATTTTCGGCAGGGCACGGAGACCCAGTACTTC
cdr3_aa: CATSDFRQGTETQYF

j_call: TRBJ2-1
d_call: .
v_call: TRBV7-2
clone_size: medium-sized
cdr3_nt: TGTGCCAGCAGCTTAGGGAGGGCCACCTACAATGAGCAGTTCTTC
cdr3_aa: CASSLGRATYNEQFF

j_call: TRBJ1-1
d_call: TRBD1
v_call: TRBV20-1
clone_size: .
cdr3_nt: TGCAGTGCCCTGACCGGACAGGGGTTCACTGAAGCTTTCTTT
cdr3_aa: CSALTGQGFTEAFF

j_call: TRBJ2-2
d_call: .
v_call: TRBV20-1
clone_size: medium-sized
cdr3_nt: TGCAGTGCTAGGCCAGGGGCGTTAGCCGGGGAGCTGTTTTTT
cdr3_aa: CSARPGALAGELFF

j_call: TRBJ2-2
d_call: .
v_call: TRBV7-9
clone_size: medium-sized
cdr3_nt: TGTGCCAGCAGCTTAGCGCCAGTAGCGCCCGGGGAGCTGTTTTTT
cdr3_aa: CASSLAPVAPGELFF

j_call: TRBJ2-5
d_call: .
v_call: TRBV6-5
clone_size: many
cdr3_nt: TGTGCCAGCAGTGCCAAGGGGAATTGGGAAAGGGCCCGACTTCAAGAGACCCAGTACTTC
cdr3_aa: CASSAKGNWERARLQETQYF

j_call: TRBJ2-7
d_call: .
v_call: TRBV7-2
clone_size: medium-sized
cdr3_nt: TGTGCCAGCAGCTGGGGGACCCTCCGGCTCGAGCAGTACTTC
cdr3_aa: CASSWGTLRLEQYF

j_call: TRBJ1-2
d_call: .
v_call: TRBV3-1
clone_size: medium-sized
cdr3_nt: TGTGCCAGCAGCTCCACCAGTAGTAACTATGGCTACACCTTC
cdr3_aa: CASSSTSSNYGYTF

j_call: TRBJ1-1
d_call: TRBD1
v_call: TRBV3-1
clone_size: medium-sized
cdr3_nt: TGTGCCAGCAGCCACCTCGGGACAGGGGGCTTCGGCGCTGAAGCTTTCTTT
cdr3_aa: CASSHLGTGGFGAEAFF

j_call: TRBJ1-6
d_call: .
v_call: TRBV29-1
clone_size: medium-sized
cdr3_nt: TGCAGCGTTGTATGTCAGGGTTTTTTTTCACCCCTCCACTTT
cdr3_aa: CSVVCQGFFSPLHF

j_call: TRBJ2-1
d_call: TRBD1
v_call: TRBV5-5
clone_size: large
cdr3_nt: TGTGCCAGCAGTTACTCCCGGGACAGGGGTTACAATGAGCAGTTCTTC
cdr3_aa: CASSYSRDRGYNEQFF

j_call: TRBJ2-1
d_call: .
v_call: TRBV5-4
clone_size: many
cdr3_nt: TGTGCCAGCAGCTTGGATGGAGCGACCACTAACAATGAGCAGTTCTTC
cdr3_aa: CASSLDGATTNNEQFF

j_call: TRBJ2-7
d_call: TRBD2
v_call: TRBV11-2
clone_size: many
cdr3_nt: TGTGCCAGCAGTCATAGCGGGAGCGGTGACGAGCAGTACTTC
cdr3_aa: CASSHSGSGDEQYF

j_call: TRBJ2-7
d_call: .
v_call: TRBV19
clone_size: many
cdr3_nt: TGTGCCAGTAGTGCCGCCGGGACGCCAACCTACGAGCAGTACTTC
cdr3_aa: CASSAAGTPTYEQYF

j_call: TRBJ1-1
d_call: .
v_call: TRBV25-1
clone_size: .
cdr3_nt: TGTGCCAGCAGTGAATTTGCCCAGGGAGCTTTCTTT
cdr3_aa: CASSEFAQGAFF

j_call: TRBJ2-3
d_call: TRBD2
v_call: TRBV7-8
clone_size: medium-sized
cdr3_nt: TGTGCCAGCAGCTTTTTAGCGGGAGTGACAGATACGCAGTATTTT
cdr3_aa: CASSFLAGVTDTQYF

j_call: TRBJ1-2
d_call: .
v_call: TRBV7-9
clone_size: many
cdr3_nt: TGTGCCAGCAGCTTAGGGGGACCGTCCTATGGCTACACCTTC
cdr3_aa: CASSLGGPSYGYTF

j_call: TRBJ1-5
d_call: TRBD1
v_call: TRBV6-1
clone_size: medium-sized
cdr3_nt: TGTGCCAGCAGTGTCAAACCGGGACAGGGGTCAAATAGCAATCAGCCCCAGCATTTT
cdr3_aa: CASSVKPGQGSNSNQPQHF

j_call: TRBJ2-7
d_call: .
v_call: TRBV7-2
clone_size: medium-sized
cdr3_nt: TGTGCCAGCAGCTTATGGTCTAGCGCCTACTACGAGCAGTACTTC
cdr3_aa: CASSLWSSAYYEQYF

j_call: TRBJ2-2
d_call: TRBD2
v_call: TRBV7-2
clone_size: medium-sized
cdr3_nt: TGTGCCAGCAGCTCCTTAGCGGGAATCACCGGGGAGCTGTTTTTT
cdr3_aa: CASSSLAGITGELFF

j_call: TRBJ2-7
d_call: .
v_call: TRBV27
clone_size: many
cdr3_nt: TGTGCCAGCAGGAAGACCGGGACAAATTACGAGCAGTACTTC
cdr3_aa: CASRKTGTNYEQYF

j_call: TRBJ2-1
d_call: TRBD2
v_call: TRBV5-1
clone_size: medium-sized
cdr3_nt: TGCGCCAGCAGCCGCGTAGCGGGAGGGCCTTACAATGAGCAGTTCTTC
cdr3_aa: CASSRVAGGPYNEQFF

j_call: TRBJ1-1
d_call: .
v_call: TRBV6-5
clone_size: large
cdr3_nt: TGTGCCAGCATAGCAACGGACAAGACGAACACTGAAGCTTTCTTT
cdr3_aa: CASIATDKTNTEAFF

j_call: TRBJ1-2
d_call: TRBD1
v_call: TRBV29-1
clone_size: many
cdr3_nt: TGCAGCGGGGGGGACAGAGGAAAGGGCTACACCTTC
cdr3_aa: CSGGDRGKGYTF

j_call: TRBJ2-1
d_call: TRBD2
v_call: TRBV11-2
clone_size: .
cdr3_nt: TGTGCCAACAGCTTAGGTAGCGGGAGGAGTAATGAGCAGATCTTC
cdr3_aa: CANSLGSGRSNEQIF

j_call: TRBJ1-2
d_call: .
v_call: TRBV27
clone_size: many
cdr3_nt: TGTGCCAGCAGTTTAGAGGGCAGGCCTAACTATGGCTACACCTTC
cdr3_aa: CASSLEGRPNYGYTF

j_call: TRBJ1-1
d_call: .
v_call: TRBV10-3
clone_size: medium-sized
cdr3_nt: TGTGCCATTAGATCTAACACTGAAGCTTTCTTT
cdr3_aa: CAIRSNTEAFF

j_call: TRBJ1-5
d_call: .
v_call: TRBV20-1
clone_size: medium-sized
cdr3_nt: TGCAGTGCTGCAGGAGATTATAGCAATCAGCCCCAGCATTTT
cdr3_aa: CSAAGDYSNQPQHF

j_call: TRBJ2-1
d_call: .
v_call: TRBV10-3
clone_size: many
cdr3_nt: TGTGCCATCAGGGCGGAGACTTTGGTTGGTGAGCAGTTCTTC
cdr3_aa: CAIRAETLVGEQFF

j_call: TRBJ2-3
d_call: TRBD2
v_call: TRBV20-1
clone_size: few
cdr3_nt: TGCAGTGCTAGAGAAGGACTAGCGGGAGTTGATACGCAGTATTTT
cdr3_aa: CSAREGLAGVDTQYF

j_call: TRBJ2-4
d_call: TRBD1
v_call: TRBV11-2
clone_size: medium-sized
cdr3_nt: TGTGCCAGCAGCTTAGCCCACAGGGGTAGGGACATTCAGTACTTC
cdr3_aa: CASSLAHRGRDIQYF

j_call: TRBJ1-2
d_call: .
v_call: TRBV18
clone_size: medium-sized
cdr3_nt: TGTGCCAGCTCACCCGACACGAGGGTTGGCTACACCTTC
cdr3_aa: CASSPDTRVGYTF

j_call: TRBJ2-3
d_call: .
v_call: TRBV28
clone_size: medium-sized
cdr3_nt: TGTGCCAGCAGTTTACCGGCGCAGCTCACAGATACGCAGTATTTT
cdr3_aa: CASSLPAQLTDTQYF

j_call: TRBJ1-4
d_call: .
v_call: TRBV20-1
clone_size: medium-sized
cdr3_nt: TGCAGTGCTAGAGATCCCGCAACAACTAATGAAAAACTGTTTTTT
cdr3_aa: CSARDPATTNEKLFF

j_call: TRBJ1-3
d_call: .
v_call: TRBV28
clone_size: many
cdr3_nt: TGTGCCAGCACTATTGGGGCGGGGGCTTTTGGAAACACCATATATTTT
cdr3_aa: CASTIGAGAFGNTIYF

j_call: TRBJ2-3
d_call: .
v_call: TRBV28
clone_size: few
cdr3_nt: TGTGCCAGCACACTAGAATACGGGGCAGATACGCAGTATTTT
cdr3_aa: CASTLEYGADTQYF

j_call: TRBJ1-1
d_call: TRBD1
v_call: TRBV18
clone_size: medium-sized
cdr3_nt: TGTGCCAGCTCACCCGTACAGGGGGCGAGCACTGAAGCTTTCTTT
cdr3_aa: CASSPVQGASTEAFF

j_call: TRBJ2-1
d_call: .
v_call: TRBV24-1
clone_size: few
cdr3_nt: TGTGCCACCAGTGATTTGCACCGATACAATGAGCAGTTCTTC
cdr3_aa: CATSDLHRYNEQFF

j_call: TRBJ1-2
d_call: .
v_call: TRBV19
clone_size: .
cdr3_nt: TGTGCCAATGGTTGGGCCCGGGCGGCGGGCTACACCTTC
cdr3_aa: CANGWARAAGYTF

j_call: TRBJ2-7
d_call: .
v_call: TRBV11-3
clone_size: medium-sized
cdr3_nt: TGTGCCAGCACCAAGCAGGGAACCTACGAGCAGTACTTC
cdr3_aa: CASTKQGTYEQYF

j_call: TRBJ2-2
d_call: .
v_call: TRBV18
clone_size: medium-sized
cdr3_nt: TGTGCCAGCTCACCCTCCGCGGGCAACACCGGGGAGCTGTTTTTT
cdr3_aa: CASSPSAGNTGELFF

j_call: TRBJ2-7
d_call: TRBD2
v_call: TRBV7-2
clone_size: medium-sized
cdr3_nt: TGTGCCAGCAGCTTGGTCGGACTAGCGGGAAAGAACGAGCAGTACTTC
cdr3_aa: CASSLVGLAGKNEQYF

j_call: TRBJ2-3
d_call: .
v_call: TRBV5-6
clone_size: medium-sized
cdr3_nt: TGTGCCAGCAGCTTGCGGGTCTTACGAGGGGCAGATACGCAGTATTTT
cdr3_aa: CASSLRVLRGADTQYF